This T cell receptor beta chain was captured by sequencing in a study of T cells in Graves' hyperthyroidism and ophthalmopathy. Background on the study: Prior to any treatment, at the point of initial diagnosis, peripheral blood was collected. Study-wide points: Ophthalmopathy prediction by the model preceded onset by a median roughly 6.3 months. A model of 13 V-J pairs discriminated ophthalmopathy from stable hyperthyroidism.

The CDR3 extends over 15 amino acids. The germline CDR1 and CDR2 sequences are MNHEY and SVGEGT. The source material, RNA transcripts, was used to amplify TCR beta CDR3 regions. Primed by the HTBI set, a first-round RT-PCR was run on the TCR CDR3. One entry per CDR3 protein results from TCRdb running MiXCR on the multiplex PCR reads. The data contain about 480,000 distinct CDR3 sequences, around a quarter of them singletons. This clonotype was seen many times. Its antigen is still unknown. Its ends do not fully match the called genes, so a read error is possible. Each ophthalmopathy patient scored at least 3 on the Clinical Activity Score and at least 4 on NOSPECS grade, with duration under 3 months.

The J gene is TRBJ2-5, the V gene TRBV6-2 or TRBV6-3; D may match TRBD1 or TRBD2 (5 bases each). This TCR was recovered from a woman aged 25 to 39 with Graves' ophthalmopathy. The material sequenced was blood. For the CDR3, the DNA is TGTGCCAGCAGCTATGTGAGACGGGACCAGGAGACCCAGTACTTC. It specifies CASSYVRRDQETQYF.